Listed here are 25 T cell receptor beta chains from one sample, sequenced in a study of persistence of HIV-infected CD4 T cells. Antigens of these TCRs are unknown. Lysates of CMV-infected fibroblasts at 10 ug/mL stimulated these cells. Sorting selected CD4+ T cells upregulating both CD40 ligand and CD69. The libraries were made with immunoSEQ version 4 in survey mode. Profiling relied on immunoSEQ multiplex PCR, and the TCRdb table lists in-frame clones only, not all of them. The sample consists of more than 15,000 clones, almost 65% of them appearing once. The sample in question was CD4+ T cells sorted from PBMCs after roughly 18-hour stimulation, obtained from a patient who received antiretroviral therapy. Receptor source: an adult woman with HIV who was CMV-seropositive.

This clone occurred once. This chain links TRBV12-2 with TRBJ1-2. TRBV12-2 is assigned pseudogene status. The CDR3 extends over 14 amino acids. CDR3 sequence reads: CASRSRDGNYGYTF. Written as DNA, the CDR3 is TGTGCAAGTCGCTCCAGGGACGGGAACTATGGCTACACCTTC.

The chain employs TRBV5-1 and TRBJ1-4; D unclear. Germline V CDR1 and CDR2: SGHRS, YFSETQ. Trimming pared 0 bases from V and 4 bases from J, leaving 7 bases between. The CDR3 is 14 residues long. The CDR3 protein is CASSLDGVNEKLFF. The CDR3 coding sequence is TGCGCCAGCAGCTTGGACGGGGTTAATGAAAAACTGTTTTTT.

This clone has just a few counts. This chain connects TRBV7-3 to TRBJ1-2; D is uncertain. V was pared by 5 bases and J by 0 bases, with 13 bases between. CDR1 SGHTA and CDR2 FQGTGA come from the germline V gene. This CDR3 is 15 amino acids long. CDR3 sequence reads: CASSESGGANYGYTF. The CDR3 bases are TGTGCCAGCAGCGAAAGCGGCGGAGCTAACTATGGCTACACCTTC.

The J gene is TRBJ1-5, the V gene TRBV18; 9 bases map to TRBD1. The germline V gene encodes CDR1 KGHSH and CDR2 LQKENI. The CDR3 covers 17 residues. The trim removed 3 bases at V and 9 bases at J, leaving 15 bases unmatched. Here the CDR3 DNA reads TGTGCCAGCTCACCTCTCCGACCGGGACAGGGCAATACGCCCCAGCATTTT. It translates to CASSPLRPGQGNTPQHF.

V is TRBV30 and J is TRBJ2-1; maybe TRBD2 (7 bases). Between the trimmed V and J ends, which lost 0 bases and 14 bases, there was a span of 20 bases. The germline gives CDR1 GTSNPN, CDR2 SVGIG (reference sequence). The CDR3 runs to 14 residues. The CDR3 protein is CAWSVRGGADREFF. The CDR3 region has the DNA TGTGCCTGGAGTGTGCGAGGGGGGGCGGATCGGGAGTTCTTC. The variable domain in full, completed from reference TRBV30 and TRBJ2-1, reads SQTIHQWPATLVQPVGSPLSLECTVEGTSNPNLYWYRQAAGRGLQLLFYSVGIGQISSEVPQNLSASRPQDRQFILSSKKLLLSDSGFYLCAWSVRGGADREFFGPGTRLTVL.

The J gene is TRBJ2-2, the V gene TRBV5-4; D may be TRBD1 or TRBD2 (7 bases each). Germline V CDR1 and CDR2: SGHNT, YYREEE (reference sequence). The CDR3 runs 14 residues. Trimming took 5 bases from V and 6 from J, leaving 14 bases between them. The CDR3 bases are TGTGCCAGCAGTTCGACAGGGAGGGCCGGGGAGCTGTTTTTT. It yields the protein CASSSTGRAGELFF. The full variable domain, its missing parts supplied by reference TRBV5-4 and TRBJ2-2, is ETGVTQSPTHLIKTRGQQVTLRCSSQSGHNTVSWYQQALGQGPQFIFQYYREEENGRGNFPPRFSGLQFPNYSSELNVNALELDDSALYLCASSSTGRAGELFFGEGSRLTVL.

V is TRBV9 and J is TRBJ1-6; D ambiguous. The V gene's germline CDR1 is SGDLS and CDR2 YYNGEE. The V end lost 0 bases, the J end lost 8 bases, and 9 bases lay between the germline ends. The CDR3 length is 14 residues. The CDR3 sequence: CASSVGGFDSPLHF. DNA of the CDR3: TGTGCCAGCAGCGTAGGAGGGTTCGATTCACCCCTCCACTTT.

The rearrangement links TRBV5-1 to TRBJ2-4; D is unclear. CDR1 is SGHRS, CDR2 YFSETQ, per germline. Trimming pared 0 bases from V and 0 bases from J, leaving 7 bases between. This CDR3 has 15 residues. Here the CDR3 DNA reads TGCGCCAGCAGCTTGGCCCCAGGAGCCAAAAACATTCAGTACTTC. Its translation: CASSLAPGAKNIQYF. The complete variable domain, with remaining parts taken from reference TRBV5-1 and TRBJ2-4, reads KAGVTQTPRYLIKTRGQQVTLSCSPISGHRSVSWYQQTPGQGLQFLFEYFSETQRNKGNFPGRFSGRQFSNSRSEMNVSTLELGDSALYLCASSLAPGAKNIQYFGAGTRLSVL.

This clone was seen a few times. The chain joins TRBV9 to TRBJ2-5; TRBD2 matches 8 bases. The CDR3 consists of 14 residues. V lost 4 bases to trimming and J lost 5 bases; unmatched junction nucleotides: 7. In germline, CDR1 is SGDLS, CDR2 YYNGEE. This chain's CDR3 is CASSPTGGLETQYF. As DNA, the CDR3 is TGTGCCAGCAGCCCCACGGGGGGGCTTGAGACCCAGTACTTC.

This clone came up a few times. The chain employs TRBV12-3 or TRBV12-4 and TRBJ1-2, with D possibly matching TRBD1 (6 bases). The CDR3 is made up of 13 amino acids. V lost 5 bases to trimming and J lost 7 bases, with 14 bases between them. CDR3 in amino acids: CASSRQEALGYTF. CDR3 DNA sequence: TGTGCCAGCAGTCGACAGGAGGCACTTGGCTACACCTTC.

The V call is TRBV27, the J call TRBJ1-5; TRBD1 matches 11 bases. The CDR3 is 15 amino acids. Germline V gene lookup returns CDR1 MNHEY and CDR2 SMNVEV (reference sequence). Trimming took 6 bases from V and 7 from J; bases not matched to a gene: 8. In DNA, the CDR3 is TGTGCCAGCAGGCGAAGCGGGACAGGGGGGCAGCCCCAGCATTTT. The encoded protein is CASRRSGTGGQPQHF.

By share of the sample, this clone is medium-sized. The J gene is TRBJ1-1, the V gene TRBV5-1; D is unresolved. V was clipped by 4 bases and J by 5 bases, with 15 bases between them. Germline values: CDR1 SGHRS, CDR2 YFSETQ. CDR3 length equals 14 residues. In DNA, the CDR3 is TGCGCCAGCAGCACGGGATACCGCACGACTGAAGCTTTCTTT. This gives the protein CASSTGYRTTEAFF. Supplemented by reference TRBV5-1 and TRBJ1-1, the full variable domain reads KAGVTQTPRYLIKTRGQQVTLSCSPISGHRSVSWYQQTPGQGLQFLFEYFSETQRNKGNFPGRFSGRQFSNSRSEMNVSTLELGDSALYLCASSTGYRTTEAFFGQGTRLTVV.

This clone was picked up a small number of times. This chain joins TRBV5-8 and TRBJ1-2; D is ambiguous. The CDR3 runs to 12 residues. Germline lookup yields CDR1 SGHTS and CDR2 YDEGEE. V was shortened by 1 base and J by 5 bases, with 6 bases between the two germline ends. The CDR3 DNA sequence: TGTGCCAGCAGCTTGTATTCTTATGGCTACACCTTC. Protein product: CASSLYSYGYTF.

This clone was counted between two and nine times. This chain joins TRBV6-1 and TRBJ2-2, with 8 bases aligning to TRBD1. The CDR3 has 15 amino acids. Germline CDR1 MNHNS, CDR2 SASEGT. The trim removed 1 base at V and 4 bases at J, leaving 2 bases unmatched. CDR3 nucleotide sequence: TGTGCCAGCAGTGAAGGGACAGGGTTCACCGGGGAGCTGTTTTTT. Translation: CASSEGTGFTGELFF.

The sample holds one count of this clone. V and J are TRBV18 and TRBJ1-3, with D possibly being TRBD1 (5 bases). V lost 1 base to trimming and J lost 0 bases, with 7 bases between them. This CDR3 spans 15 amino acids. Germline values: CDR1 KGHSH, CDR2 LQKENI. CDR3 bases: TGTGCCAGCTCACCACAGGGGACCTCTGGAAACACCATATATTTT. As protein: CASSPQGTSGNTIYF.

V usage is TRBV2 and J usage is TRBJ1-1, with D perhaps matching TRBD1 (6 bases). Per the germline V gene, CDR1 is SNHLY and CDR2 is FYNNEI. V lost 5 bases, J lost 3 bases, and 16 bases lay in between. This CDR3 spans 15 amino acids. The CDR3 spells CASSRDRPGDTEAFF. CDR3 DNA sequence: TGTGCCAGCAGTCGCGACAGGCCGGGAGACACTGAAGCTTTCTTT.

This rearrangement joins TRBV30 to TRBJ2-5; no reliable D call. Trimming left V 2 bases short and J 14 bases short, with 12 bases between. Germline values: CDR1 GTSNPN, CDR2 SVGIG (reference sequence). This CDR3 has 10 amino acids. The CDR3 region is CAWSSRTFYF. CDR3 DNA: TGTGCCTGGAGTTCTCGGACCTTTTACTTC.

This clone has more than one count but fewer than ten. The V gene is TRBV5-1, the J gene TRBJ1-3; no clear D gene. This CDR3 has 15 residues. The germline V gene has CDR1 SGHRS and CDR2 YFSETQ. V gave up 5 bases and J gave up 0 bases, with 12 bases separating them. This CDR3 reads CASRLDRSSGNTIYF. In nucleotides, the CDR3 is TGCGCCAGCAGACTTGACCGAAGCTCTGGAAACACCATATATTTT.

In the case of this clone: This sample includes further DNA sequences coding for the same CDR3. CDR3: CASSHRGGNQPQHF. The CDR3 DNA reads TGTGCCAGCAGCCATAGAGGTGGCAATCAGCCCCAGCATTTT. The chain is built from TRBV3-1 (or the pseudogene TRBV3-2) and TRBJ1-5; no definite D call. The V and J ends lost 3 bases and 2 bases respectively, with 8 bases between them. CDR3 length equals 14 residues. Germline V gives CDR1 LGHDT, CDR2 YNNKEL (reference sequence).

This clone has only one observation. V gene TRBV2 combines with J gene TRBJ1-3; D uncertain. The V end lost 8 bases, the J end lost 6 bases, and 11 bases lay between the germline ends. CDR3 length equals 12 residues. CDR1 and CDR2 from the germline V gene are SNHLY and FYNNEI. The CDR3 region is CASEAGSNTIYF. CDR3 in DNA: TGTGCCAGCGAAGCAGGATCAAACACCATATATTTT.

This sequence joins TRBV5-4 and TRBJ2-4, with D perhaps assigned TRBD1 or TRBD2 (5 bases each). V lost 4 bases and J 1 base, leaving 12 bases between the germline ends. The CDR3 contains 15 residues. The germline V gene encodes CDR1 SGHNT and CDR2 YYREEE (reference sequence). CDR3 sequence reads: CASSVSGTAKNIQYF. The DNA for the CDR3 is TGTGCCAGCAGCGTATCCGGGACCGCCAAAAACATTCAGTACTTC.

The CDR3 region has the DNA TGCGCCAGCAGCCAAGAGTCGGGGCTTTCCTACGAGCAGTACTTC. Protein: CASSQESGLSYEQYF. The chain employs TRBV4-1 and TRBJ2-7; D could derive from TRBD1 or TRBD2 (5 bases each). This CDR3 comprises 15 residues. Germline V gene lookup returns CDR1 MGHRA and CDR2 YSYEKL. With 0 bases removed from V and 1 base from J, the gap between germline ends came to 10 bases.

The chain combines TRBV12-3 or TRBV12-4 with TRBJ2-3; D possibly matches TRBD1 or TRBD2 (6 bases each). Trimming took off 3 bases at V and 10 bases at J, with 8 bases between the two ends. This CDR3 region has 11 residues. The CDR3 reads CASSFGGPQYF. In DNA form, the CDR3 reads TGTGCCAGCAGTTTCGGGGGCCCGCAGTATTTT.

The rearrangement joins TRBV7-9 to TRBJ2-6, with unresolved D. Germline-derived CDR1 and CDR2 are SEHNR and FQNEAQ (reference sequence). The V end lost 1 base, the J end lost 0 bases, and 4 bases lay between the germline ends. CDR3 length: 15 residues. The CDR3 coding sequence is TGTGCCAGCAGCTTAGGCACCTCTGGGGCCAACGTCCTGACTTTC. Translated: CASSLGTSGANVLTF.

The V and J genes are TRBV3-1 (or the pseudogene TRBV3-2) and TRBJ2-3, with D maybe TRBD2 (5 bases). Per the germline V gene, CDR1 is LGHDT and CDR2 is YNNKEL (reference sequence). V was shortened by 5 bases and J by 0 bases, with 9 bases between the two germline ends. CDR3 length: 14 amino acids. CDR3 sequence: CASSNWESTDTQYF. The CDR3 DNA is TGTGCCAGCAGCAATTGGGAGAGCACAGATACGCAGTATTTT.